Below, 15 T cell receptor beta chains from the same sample are listed, as sequenced in a study of cytomegalovirus exposure and HLA in healthy donors. With 60 Vbeta and 13 Jbeta primers, the PCR was carried out. The data were produced by immunoSEQ multiplex PCR, yet TCRdb's version contains in-frame clones alone and is incomplete. The sample lists around 200,000 clones, almost 70% occurring once. The sequencing input was PBMCs. These receptor sequences come from a man between 35 and 55 years old in good health and CMV-seropositive.

The chain joins TRBV9 to TRBJ2-5, with 7 nucleotides matching TRBD1. The CDR3 consists of 15 residues. The germline V gene has CDR1 SGDLS and CDR2 YYNGEE. The ends lost 3 bases at V and 4 bases at J; junction bases unmatched: 9. In nucleotides, the CDR3 is TGTGCCAGCAGCGCGCGACAGGGCCCGGGAGAGACCCAGTACTTC. It yields the protein CASSARQGPGETQYF. Together with reference TRBV9 and TRBJ2-5, the CDR3 gives the full variable domain: DSGVTQTPKHLITATGQRVTLRCSPRSGDLSVYWYQQSLDQGLQFLIQYYNGEERAKGNILERFSAQQFPDLHSELNLSSLELGDSALYFCASSARQGPGETQYFGPGTRLLVL.

The DNA of the CDR3 is TGTGCCAGCAGCCAATCTGTCAGGGGCTATGGCTACACCTTC. This gives the protein CASSQSVRGYGYTF. The chain couples TRBV4-2 to TRBJ1-2, with D tentatively TRBD1 (6 bases). The V gene lost 2 bases and the J gene lost 4 bases, with 11 bases spanning the gap. The CDR3 has 14 residues. Per germline, CDR1 LGHNA and CDR2 YNFKEQ.

This clone was observed a few times. The gene calls are TRBV5-1 and TRBJ1-1, with 9 bases matching TRBD1. The V gene end was trimmed by 1 base and the J gene end by 11 bases; junction bases not matched to a gene: 15. Germline V gene sequence: CDR1 SGHRS, CDR2 YFSETQ. This CDR3 region has 16 residues. CDR3 in DNA: TGCGCCAGCAGCTTGACAGGGGGCGCCGAACTGAGTGCGGCTTTCTTT. Translated: CASSLTGGAELSAAFF.

The V call is TRBV19, the J call TRBJ1-6; tentative D call: TRBD1 (5 bases). CDR3 length: 13 amino acids. The V gene lost 5 bases and the J gene lost 8 bases, with 10 bases spanning the gap. Germline CDR1 is LNHDA and CDR2 is SQIVND (reference sequence). CDR3 in amino acids: CASSAGGYSPLHF. The CDR3 nucleotides are TGTGCCAGTAGTGCCGGGGGTTATTCACCCCTCCACTTT. Full variable domain (missing parts from reference TRBV19 and TRBJ1-6): DGGITQSPKYLFRKEGQNVTLSCEQNLNHDAMYWYRQDPGQGLRLIYYSQIVNDFQKGDIAEGYSVSREKKESFPLTVTSAQKNPTAFYLCASSAGGYSPLHFGNGTRLTVT.

The V and J genes are TRBV5-1 and TRBJ2-3; unclear D gene. Trimming left V 0 bases short and J 2 bases short, with 10 bases between. There are 15 residues in the CDR3. Germline CDR1 and CDR2: SGHRS and YFSETQ. CDR3 bases: TGCGCCAGCAGCTTGGCCGTGGCATACACAGATACGCAGTATTTT. Protein sequence: CASSLAVAYTDTQYF.

The chain combines TRBV15 with TRBJ1-5, with D uncertain. There are 15 residues in the CDR3. The germline V and J ends were trimmed by 0 bases and 7 bases, with 13 bases remaining between them. Germline lookup yields CDR1 LNHNV and CDR2 YYDKDF (reference sequence). CDR3 protein: CATSRDGEERQPQHF. CDR3 DNA sequence: TGTGCCACCAGCAGAGATGGCGAGGAACGGCAGCCCCAGCATTTT.

Concerning this clone itself: At one end the junction does not follow the germline gene, possibly because of a read error. This CDR3 is also generated by other DNA sequences in the sample. The chain uses TRBV2 and TRBJ1-1; TRBD1 agrees at 10 bases. The V gene's germline CDR1 is SNHLY and CDR2 FYNNEI. This CDR3 comprises 18 residues. In nucleotides, the CDR3 is TGCGCCAGCAGTGGCCGAGACAGGGGGCGCTCGGCCGACACTGAAGCTTTCTTT. It yields the protein CASSGRDRGRSADTEAFF.

This chain joins TRBV5-5 and TRBJ2-2; possibly TRBD1 for D (6 bases). CDR3 length: 12 residues. Germline V gene data show CDR1 as SGHKS and CDR2 as YYEKEE (reference sequence). V dropped 4 bases and J dropped 8 bases, with 9 bases sitting between them. The CDR3 DNA reads TGTGCCAGCAGCATAGACAGGGGGGAGCTGTTTTTT. Amino acids: CASSIDRGELFF.

The chain is built from TRBV7-2 and TRBJ1-5; unclear D gene. Trimming shortened V by 3 bases and J by 6 bases, and 6 bases separated the two germline ends. Germline-derived CDR1 and CDR2 are SGHTA and FQGNSA. The CDR3 loop spans 12 amino acids. This chain's CDR3 is CASSFPSQPQHF. The CDR3 DNA sequence: TGTGCCAGCAGCTTCCCCAGTCAGCCCCAGCATTTT. The whole variable domain, filled in from reference TRBV7-2 and TRBJ1-5, reads GAGVSQSPSNKVTEKGKDVELRCDPISGHTALYWYRQSLGQGLEFLIYFQGNSAPDKSGLPSDRFSAERTGGSVSTLTIQRTQQEDSAVYLCASSFPSQPQHFGDGTRLSIL.

DNA of the CDR3: TGTGCCAGCAGCTCAAAACCCGGTCCCTACACCTTC. This codes for CASSSKPGPYTF. The V and J genes are TRBV5-6 and TRBJ1-2; D gene uncertain. This CDR3 is 12 amino acids long. Germline-derived CDR1 and CDR2 are SGHDT and YYEEEE. The V and J ends lost 3 bases and 10 bases respectively, with 13 bases between them.

This chain links TRBV11-2 with TRBJ1-2; D gene unclear. V was shortened by 1 base and J by 7 bases, with 16 bases between the two germline ends. The CDR3 totals 15 residues. CDR1 is SGHAT, CDR2 FQNNGV, per germline. CDR3 coding DNA: TGTGCCAGCAGCTTAGGGAGGATGAAGCTCGGTGGCTACACCTTC. This gives the protein CASSLGRMKLGGYTF.

The chain joins TRBV5-6 to TRBJ2-3, with 8 bases lining up with TRBD1. The length of the CDR3 is 14 residues. The V gene's germline CDR1 is SGHDT and CDR2 YYEEEE. With V trimmed by 4 bases and J by 1 base, 2 bases remained unmatched. This chain's CDR3 is CASSRGQGTDTQYF. The DNA for the CDR3 is TGTGCCAGCAGCCGGGGACAGGGCACAGATACGCAGTATTTT.

Only one count was recorded for this clone. The chain couples TRBV5-1 to TRBJ1-2; TRBD1 agrees at 7 bases. The germline V gene encodes CDR1 SGHRS and CDR2 YFSETQ. The V and J ends lost 2 bases and 6 bases, in that order; junction bases with no gene match: 10. The length of the CDR3 is 15 residues. CDR3 in DNA: TGCGCCAGCAGCTTATCGTACAGGGGAATGGATGGCTACACCTTC. Its translation is CASSLSYRGMDGYTF.

This chain uses TRBV6-5 with TRBJ2-2; D is possibly TRBD2 (5 bases). From germline, CDR1 is MNHEY and CDR2 SVGAGI. The length of the CDR3 is 15 residues. V lost 0 bases and J lost 1, with 6 bases in between. The CDR3 bases are TGTGCCAGCAGTTACTCCGGGGAGAACACCGGGGAGCTGTTTTTT. Translating it yields CASSYSGENTGELFF.

The table lists this clone with a few counts. The rearrangement links TRBV5-1 to TRBJ1-3, with no clear D. Germline CDR1 SGHRS, CDR2 YFSETQ. Trimming pared 0 bases from V and 2 bases from J, leaving 12 bases between. The CDR3 extends over 16 amino acids. The CDR3 sequence is CASSLEGHRAGNTIYF. The CDR3 region has the DNA TGCGCCAGCAGCTTGGAAGGCCATCGGGCTGGAAACACCATATATTTT.